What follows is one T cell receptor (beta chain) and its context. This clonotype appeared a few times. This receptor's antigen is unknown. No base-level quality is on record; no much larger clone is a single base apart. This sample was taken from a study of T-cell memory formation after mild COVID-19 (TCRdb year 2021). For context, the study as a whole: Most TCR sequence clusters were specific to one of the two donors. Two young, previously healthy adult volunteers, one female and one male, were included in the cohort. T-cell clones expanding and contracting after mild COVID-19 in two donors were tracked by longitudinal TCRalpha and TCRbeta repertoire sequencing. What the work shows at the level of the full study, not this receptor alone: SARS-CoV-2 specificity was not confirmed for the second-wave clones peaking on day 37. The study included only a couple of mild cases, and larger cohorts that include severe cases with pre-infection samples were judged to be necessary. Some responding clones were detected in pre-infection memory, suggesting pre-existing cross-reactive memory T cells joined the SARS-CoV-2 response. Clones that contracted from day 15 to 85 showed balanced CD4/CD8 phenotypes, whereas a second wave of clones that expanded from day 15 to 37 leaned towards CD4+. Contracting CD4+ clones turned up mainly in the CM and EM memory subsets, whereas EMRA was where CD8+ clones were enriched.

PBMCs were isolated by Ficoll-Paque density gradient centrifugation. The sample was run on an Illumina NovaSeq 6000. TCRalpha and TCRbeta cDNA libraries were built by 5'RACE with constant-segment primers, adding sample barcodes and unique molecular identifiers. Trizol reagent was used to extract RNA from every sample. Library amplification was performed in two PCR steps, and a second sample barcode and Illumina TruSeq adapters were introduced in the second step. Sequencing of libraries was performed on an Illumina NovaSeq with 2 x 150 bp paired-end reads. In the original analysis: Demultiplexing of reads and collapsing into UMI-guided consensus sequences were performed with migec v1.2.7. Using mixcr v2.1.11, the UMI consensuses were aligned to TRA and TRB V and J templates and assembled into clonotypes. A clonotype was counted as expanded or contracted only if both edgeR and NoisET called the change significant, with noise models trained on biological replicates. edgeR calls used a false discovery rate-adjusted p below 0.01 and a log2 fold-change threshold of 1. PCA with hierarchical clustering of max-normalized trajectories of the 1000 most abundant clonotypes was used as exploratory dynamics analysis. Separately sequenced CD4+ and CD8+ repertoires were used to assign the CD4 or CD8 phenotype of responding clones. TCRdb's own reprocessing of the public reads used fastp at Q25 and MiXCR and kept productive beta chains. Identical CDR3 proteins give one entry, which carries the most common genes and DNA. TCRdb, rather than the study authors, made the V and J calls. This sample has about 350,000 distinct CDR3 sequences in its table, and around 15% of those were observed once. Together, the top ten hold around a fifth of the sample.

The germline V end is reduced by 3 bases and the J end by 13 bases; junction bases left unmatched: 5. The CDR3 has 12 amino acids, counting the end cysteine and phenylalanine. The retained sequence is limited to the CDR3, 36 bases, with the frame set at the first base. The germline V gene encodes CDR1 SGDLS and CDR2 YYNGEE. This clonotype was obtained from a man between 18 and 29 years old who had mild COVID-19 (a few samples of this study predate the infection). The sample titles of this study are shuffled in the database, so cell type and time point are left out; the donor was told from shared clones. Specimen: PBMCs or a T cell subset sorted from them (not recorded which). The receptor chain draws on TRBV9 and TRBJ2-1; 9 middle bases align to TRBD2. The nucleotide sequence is TGTGCCAGCAGCGGACGTAGCGGGGGTCAGTTCTTC. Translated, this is CASSGRSGGQFF.